This T cell receptor (beta chain) was captured by sequencing in a study of long-term antiretroviral therapy in people with HIV. Whole-study findings and limits: Adherence to ART, viral resistance and therapy changes lacked any data.

The assay used was immunoSEQ (version v3.0), run at survey level. The protocol was immunoSEQ multiplex PCR, while the TCRdb copy is restricted to in-frame clones and leaves out a portion. The sample consists of just over 20,000 clones, about 80% of them appearing once. Note on this clone: Its target is not known.

There was at least one pre-ART PBMC sample for each donor, plus at least two post-ART PBMC samples. V was clipped by 3 bases and J by 2 bases, with 8 bases between them. This CDR3 is 14 amino acids long. Germline V gives CDR1 MNHNS, CDR2 SASEGT. This sequence was found in a middle-aged woman with HIV. The sequencing used unsorted PBMCs, collected 4.1 years after starting antiretroviral therapy. The chain uses TRBV6-1 and TRBJ1-5; D unresolved. CDR3 bases: TGTGCCAGCAGTGAGGAGAGGGGCAATCAGCCCCAGCATTTT. It codes for CASSEERGNQPQHF.